A single sample is the source of the 8 T cell receptor beta chains below, sequenced in a study of graft-versus-host responses after intestinal transplantation. Method: immunoSEQ multiplex PCR; TCRdb's copy keeps in-frame clones and lacks some. The data show fewer than 120,000 clones, 93% seen once. No antigen has been assigned to these receptors. Sequencing was performed on unstimulated CD8+ T cells sorted from spleen or lymph node cells, taken before intestinal transplant. The receptors were gathered from a human donor who received an intestinal transplant.

The V call is TRBV25-1, the J call TRBJ2-1, with 11 bases aligning to TRBD2. The germline V gene encodes CDR1 MGHDK and CDR2 SYGVNS. The J segment lost 5 bases and the V segment lost 4 bases, leaving 10 bases of the junction unmatched. The CDR3 extends over 17 amino acids. CDR3 DNA: TGTGCCAGCAGTGCCTCCCGACTAGCGGGGATCCACAATGAGCAGTTCTTC. Translation: CASSASRLAGIHNEQFF.

This chain joins TRBV27 and TRBJ2-1; possible D gene TRBD2, 6 bases. Trimming took 3 bases from V and 4 from J, leaving 16 bases between them. CDR1 is MNHEY, CDR2 SMNVEV, per germline (reference sequence). The CDR3 is 16 amino acids. CDR3 in DNA: TGTGCCAGCAGTTTGAGGGGCGGGACCTCTTACAATGAGCAGTTCTTC. This encodes CASSLRGGTSYNEQFF.

This clone was picked up a small number of times. The chain combines TRBV19 with TRBJ1-2; D perhaps matches TRBD1 (6 bases). The CDR3 is 13 residues long. Trimming left V 1 base short and J 6 bases short, with 9 bases between. Germline values: CDR1 LNHDA, CDR2 SQIVND (reference sequence). Here the CDR3 DNA reads TGTGCCAGTAGTATAGTGCGGACAGATGGCTACACCTTC. Protein: CASSIVRTDGYTF. Complete variable domain (other parts from reference TRBV19 and TRBJ1-2): DGGITQSPKYLFRKEGQNVTLSCEQNLNHDAMYWYRQDPGQGLRLIYYSQIVNDFQKGDIAEGYSVSREKKESFPLTVTSAQKNPTAFYLCASSIVRTDGYTFGSGTRLTVV.

V and J are TRBV19 and TRBJ2-1; 8 nucleotides agree with TRBD1. Germline V gene sequence: CDR1 LNHDA, CDR2 SQIVND (reference sequence). The CDR3 covers 13 residues. V dropped 7 bases and J dropped 6; count of bases not matched to a gene: 5. CDR3 in amino acids: CASTSTGVNEQFF. The CDR3 DNA sequence: TGTGCCAGTACCTCGACAGGGGTCAATGAGCAGTTCTTC.

The gene calls are TRBV2 and TRBJ1-1; 10 bases align to TRBD1. V lost 6 bases, J lost 8 bases, and 6 bases stayed unmatched. Germline V gene sequence: CDR1 SNHLY, CDR2 FYNNEI. CDR3 length: 13 residues. DNA for the CDR3: TGTGCCAGCAGGACCGGGACAGGGGACGAAGCTTTCTTT. This encodes CASRTGTGDEAFF.

This sequence joins TRBV7-2 and TRBJ2-7; D ambiguous. CDR1 is SGHTA and CDR2 is FQGNSA in the germline V gene. With 4 bases removed from V and 3 bases from J, the gap between germline ends came to 13 bases. The length of the CDR3 is 14 residues. The CDR3 nucleotides read TGTGCCAGCAGCTACTTGGCTGGAGACTACGAGCAGTACTTC. This translates into CASSYLAGDYEQYF.

This chain uses TRBV2 with TRBJ2-7; D ambiguous. The CDR3 covers 11 residues. Germline V gene lookup returns CDR1 SNHLY and CDR2 FYNNEI. The V end was cut by 8 bases, the J end by 1 base, with 6 bases between. For the CDR3, the DNA is TGTGCCAGCCGCTTTTCCTACGAGCAGTACTTC. The encoded protein is CASRFSYEQYF.

The chain employs TRBV27 and TRBJ2-3, with 7 nucleotides matching TRBD2. CDR1 and CDR2 (germline): MNHEY, SMNVEV (reference sequence). This CDR3 has 17 amino acids. V was pared by 8 bases and J by 2 bases, with 16 bases of the junction left unmatched. This CDR3 is CASAPTAAGANTDTQYF. CDR3 DNA: TGTGCCAGCGCCCCCACAGCCGCGGGAGCCAACACAGATACGCAGTATTTT.